This TCR beta chain was sequenced in a study of T cell repertoires in cytomegalovirus infection. The CDR3 covers 13 residues. The germline V gene has CDR1 LGHNA and CDR2 YSLEER. The V and J ends lost 3 bases and 4 bases respectively, with 7 bases between them. TCRdb used MiXCR to reprocess the reads, holding one entry per CDR3 protein. The sample has 750,000 to 950,000 distinct CDR3 sequences, 25% to 35% seen once; the top ten hold roughly 14%. This clonotype showed up just a few times. Its antigen is currently unknown. Study-level results: The ex vivo response was dominated by HLA-C-restricted CMV-specific TCR beta clonotypes.

The chain recombines TRBV4-3 with TRBJ1-3; maybe TRBD1 (6 bases). This sequence was found in a human donor in good health (CMV status not recorded). Some clones in this sample may be carry-over from other donors' samples. This sample comprised cultured CD8+ T cells from PBMCs, obtained from culture after CMV antigen stimulation. The CDR3 loop is CASSQRGGNTIYF. Written as DNA, the CDR3 is TGCGCCAGCAGCCAGAGGGGGGGAAACACCATATATTTT.